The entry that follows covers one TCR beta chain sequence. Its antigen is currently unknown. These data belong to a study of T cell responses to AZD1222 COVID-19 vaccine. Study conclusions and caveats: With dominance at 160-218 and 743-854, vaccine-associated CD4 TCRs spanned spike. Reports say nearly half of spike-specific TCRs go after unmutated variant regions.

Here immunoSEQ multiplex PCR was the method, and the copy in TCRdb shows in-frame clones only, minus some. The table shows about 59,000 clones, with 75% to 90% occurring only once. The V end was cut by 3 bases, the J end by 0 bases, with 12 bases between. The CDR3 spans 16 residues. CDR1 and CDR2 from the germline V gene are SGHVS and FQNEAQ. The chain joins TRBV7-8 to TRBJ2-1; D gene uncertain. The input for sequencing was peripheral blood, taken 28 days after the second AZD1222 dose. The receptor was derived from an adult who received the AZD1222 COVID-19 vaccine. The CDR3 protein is CASSFGRRSSYNEQFF. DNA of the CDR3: TGTGCCAGCAGCTTCGGACGCCGGAGCTCCTACAATGAGCAGTTCTTC.